The entry that follows covers one T cell receptor (beta chain) sequence. Authors' methods: For nucleated cells, counts were estimated from reference gene primer amplification. The assay was immunoSEQ multiplex PCR, and TCRdb's table has in-frame clones only and misses some. The V and J calls and clone size come from that table; D and trimming were worked out from the DNA. This sample yields approximately 82,000 clones, of which roughly 78% are seen a single time; about 7% belongs to the top ten. These data originate in a study of blood T cell repertoires in COVID-19. Study-wide background: Researchers got acute and convalescent COVID-19 samples from the United States, Italy and Spain. Sample material is recorded as cDNA or gDNA derived from T cells, B-cell-depleted T cells, or PBMCs.

This TCR derives from a man in his fifties or sixties with active or convalescent COVID-19. Sequences were obtained from peripheral blood.

CDR3 nucleotide sequence: TGTGCCAGCACACCCCGGACAGGGATCTATGAAGCTTTCTTT. Translation gives CASTPRTGIYEAFF. The rearrangement joins TRBV27 to TRBJ1-1; 8 bases fit TRBD1. Germline-derived CDR1 and CDR2 are MNHEY and SMNVEV (reference sequence). J lost 7 bases, V lost 7 bases, and 11 bases had no gene match. The CDR3 extends over 14 amino acids.